This record covers a single TCR beta chain. Original methodology: Using reference gene primer amplification, nucleated cell counts were estimated. The method was immunoSEQ multiplex PCR; TCRdb's version includes in-frame clones alone and lacks a portion of them. V and J calls and clone size are copied from that table; D and trimming were computed from the DNA. The table has fewer than 60,000 clones, approximately 89% seen once; the top ten hold approximately 10%. The data stem from a study of blood T cell repertoires in COVID-19. Trimming removed 5 bases from V and 3 bases from J, with 20 bases in between. The CDR3 spans 17 residues. Germline V lookup: CDR1 LNHDA, CDR2 SQIVND (reference sequence).

This chain connects TRBV19 to TRBJ2-4; TRBD2 is a possible D gene (6 bases). The clonotype was recovered from an elderly man with active or convalescent COVID-19. Sequenced: peripheral blood. The CDR3 DNA reads TGTGCCAGTAGTTACCCCCGGGGGATGGTAGGCAAAAACATTCAGTACTTC. Residues: CASSYPRGMVGKNIQYF. Full variable domain (remainder filled in from reference TRBV19 and TRBJ2-4): DGGITQSPKYLFRKEGQNVTLSCEQNLNHDAMYWYRQDPGQGLRLIYYSQIVNDFQKGDIAEGYSVSREKKESFPLTVTSAQKNPTAFYLCASSYPRGMVGKNIQYFGAGTRLSVL.